This T cell receptor (beta chain) is from a study of cytomegalovirus exposure and HLA in healthy donors. Study-level results: In most subjects, TCR beta sequences reportedly gave accurate predictions of HLA-A and HLA-B alleles. The Asian-associated ancestry cluster reportedly had fewer N-insertions than the approximately 700-donor mean in a later analysis.

Per germline, CDR1 SGHNT and CDR2 YYREEE (reference sequence). This CDR3 is built from 13 residues. Trimming took off 4 bases at V and 5 bases at J, with 12 bases between the two ends. Primers included in the PCR were 60 Vbeta and 13 Jbeta primers. Sequencing was performed with immunoSEQ multiplex PCR; in TCRdb, only in-frame clones are kept and a portion is missing. The repertoire includes roughly 150,000 clones, 70% to 80% of them detected once, and roughly 1.3% sits in the top ten. Of note for this clone: Its antigen is currently unknown.

The sample was PBMCs. This receptor was taken from a man younger than 45 in good health and CMV-seronegative. This sequence joins TRBV5-4 and TRBJ2-5; perhaps TRBD1 as D (5 bases). The CDR3 DNA is TGTGCCAGCAGCCCCTGGGCAGGGGAGACCCAGTACTTC. Translation: CASSPWAGETQYF.